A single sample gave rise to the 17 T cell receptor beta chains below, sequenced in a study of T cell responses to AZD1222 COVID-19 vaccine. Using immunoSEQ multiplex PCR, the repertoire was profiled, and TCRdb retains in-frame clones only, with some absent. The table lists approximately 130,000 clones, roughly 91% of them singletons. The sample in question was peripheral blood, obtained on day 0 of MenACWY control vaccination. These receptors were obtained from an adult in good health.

This chain's CDR3 is CASSPQEMNTEAFF. In nucleotides, the CDR3 is TGTGCCAGCTCACCACAGGAGATGAACACTGAAGCTTTCTTT. The chain combines TRBV18 with TRBJ1-1; no firm D call. The CDR3 runs to 14 residues. From germline, CDR1 is KGHSH and CDR2 LQKENI. The V end lost 1 base, the J end lost 0 bases, and 6 bases lay between the germline ends.

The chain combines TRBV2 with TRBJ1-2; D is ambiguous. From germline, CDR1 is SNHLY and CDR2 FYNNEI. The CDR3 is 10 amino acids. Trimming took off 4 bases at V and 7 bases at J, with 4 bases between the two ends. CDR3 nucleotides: TGTGCCAGCAGTGTACGTGGCTACACCTTC. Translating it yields CASSVRGYTF. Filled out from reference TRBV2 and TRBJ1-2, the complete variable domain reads EPEVTQTPSHQVTQMGQEVILRCVPISNHLYFYWYRQILGQKVEFLVSFYNNEISEKSEIFDDQFSVERPDGSNFTLKIRSTKLEDSAMYFCASSVRGYTFGSGTRLTVV.

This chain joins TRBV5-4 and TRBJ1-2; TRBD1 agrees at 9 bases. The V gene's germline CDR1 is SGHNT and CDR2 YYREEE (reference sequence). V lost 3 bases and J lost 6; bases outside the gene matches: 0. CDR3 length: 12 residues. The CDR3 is CASSWDRDGYTF. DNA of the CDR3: TGTGCCAGCAGCTGGGACAGGGATGGCTACACCTTC.

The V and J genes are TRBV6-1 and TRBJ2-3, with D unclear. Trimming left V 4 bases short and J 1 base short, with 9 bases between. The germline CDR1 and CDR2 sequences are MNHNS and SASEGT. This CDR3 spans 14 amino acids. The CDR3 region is CASSGRRGTDTQYF. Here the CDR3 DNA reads TGTGCCAGCAGTGGTCGTCGAGGCACAGATACGCAGTATTTT.

In nucleotides, the CDR3 is TGTGCCAGCAGCTTTCTTCCGTCGGAGACCCAGTACTTC. This translates into CASSFLPSETQYF. This chain joins TRBV7-2 and TRBJ2-5, with D uncertain. Trimming cost V 3 bases and J 5 bases, with 10 bases left between them. The CDR3 is 13 residues long. Per the germline V gene, CDR1 is SGHTA and CDR2 is FQGNSA.

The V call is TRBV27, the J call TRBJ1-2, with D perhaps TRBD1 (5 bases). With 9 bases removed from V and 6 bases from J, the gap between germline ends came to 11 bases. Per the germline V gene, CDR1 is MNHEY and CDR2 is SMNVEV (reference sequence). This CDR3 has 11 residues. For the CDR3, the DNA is TGTGCCAGGAGACAGTACGATGGCTACACCTTC. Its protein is CARRQYDGYTF.

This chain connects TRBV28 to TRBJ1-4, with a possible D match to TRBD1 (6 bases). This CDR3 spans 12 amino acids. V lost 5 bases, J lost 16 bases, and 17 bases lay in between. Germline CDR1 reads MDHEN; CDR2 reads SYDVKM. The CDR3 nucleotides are TGTGCCAGCAGTATAACTTCGGGGGGACAGTTTTTT. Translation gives CASSITSGGQFF.

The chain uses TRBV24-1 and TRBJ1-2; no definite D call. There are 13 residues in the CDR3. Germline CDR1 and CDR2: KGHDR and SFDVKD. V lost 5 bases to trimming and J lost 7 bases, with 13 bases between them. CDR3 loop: CATSGRMNGGYTF. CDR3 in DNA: TGTGCCACCAGTGGGCGGATGAATGGTGGCTACACCTTC.

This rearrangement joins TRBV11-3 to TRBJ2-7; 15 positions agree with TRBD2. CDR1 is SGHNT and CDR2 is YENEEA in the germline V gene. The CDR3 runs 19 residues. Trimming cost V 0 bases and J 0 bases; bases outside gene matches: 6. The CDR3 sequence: CASSLEGLAGGRNSYEQYF. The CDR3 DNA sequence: TGTGCCAGCAGCTTAGAGGGACTAGCGGGAGGAAGAAACTCCTACGAGCAGTACTTC.

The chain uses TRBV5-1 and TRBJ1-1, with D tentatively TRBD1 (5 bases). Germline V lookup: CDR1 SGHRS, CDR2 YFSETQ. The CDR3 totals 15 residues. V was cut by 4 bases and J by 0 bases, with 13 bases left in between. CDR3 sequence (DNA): TGCGCCAGCAGCGACTCGACAGTGATGAACACTGAAGCTTTCTTT. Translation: CASSDSTVMNTEAFF.

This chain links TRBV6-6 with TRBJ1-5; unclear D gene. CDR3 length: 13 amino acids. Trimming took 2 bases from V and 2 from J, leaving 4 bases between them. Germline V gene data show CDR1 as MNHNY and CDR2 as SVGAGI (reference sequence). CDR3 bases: TGTGCCAGCAGTTACCTGGGCAATCAGCCCCAGCATTTT. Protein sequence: CASSYLGNQPQHF.

DNA for the CDR3: TGTGCCAGCTACAGTTGGGGAAATGAGCAGTTCTTC. Protein product: CASYSWGNEQFF. The chain combines TRBV12-3 or TRBV12-4 with TRBJ2-1, with unresolved D. There are 12 residues in the CDR3. Trimming cost V 8 bases and J 7 bases, with 12 bases left between them.

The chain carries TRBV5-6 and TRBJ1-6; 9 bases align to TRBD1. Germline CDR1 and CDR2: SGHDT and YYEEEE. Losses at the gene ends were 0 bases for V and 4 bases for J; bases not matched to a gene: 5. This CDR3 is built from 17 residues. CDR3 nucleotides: TGTGCCAGCAGCTTGGCCGGGACAGGGAAATATAATTCACCCCTCCACTTT. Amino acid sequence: CASSLAGTGKYNSPLHF.

CDR3 sequence: CASSLQAEQYF. The CDR3 region has the DNA TGTGCCAGCAGCCTCCAGGCCGAGCAGTACTTC. The chain couples TRBV11-3 to TRBJ2-7; D call uncertain. Trimming removed 5 bases at V and 6 bases at J, with 8 bases between. Germline V CDR1 and CDR2: SGHNT, YENEEA. This CDR3 is 11 amino acids long. Looking up the rest from reference TRBV11-3 and TRBJ2-7 gives the full variable domain: EAGVVQSPRYKIIEKKQPVAFWCNPISGHNTLYWYLQNLGQGPELLIRYENEEAVDDSQLPKDRFSAERLKGVDSTLKIQPAELGDSAVYLCASSLQAEQYFGPGTRLTVT.

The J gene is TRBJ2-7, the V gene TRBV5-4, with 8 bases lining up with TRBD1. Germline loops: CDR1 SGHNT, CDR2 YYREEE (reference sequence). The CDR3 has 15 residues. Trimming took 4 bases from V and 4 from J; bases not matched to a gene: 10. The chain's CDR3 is CASSLEGTGSYEQYF. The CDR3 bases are TGTGCCAGCAGCCTGGAAGGGACAGGTTCATACGAGCAGTACTTC.

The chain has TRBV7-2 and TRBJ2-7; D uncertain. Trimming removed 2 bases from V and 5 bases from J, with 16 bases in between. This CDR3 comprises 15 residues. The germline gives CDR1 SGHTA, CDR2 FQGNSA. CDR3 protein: CASSLITSGLNEQYF. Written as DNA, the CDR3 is TGTGCCAGCAGCTTAATAACGTCGGGTCTTAACGAGCAGTACTTC.

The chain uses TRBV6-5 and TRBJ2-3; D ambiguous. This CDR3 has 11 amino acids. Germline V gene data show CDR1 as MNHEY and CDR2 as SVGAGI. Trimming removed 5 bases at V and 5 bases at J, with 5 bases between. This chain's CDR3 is CASSIIDTQYF. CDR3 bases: TGTGCCAGCAGTATAATAGATACGCAGTATTTT.